The clone carrying this T cell receptor (beta chain) was observed a few times. This entry belongs to a study of T-cell reconstitution after alpha-beta-depleted transplantation in children. This CDR3 contains 17 residues. Per the germline V gene, CDR1 is SEHNR and CDR2 is FQNEAQ (reference sequence). Between the trimmed V and J ends, which lost 0 bases and 0 bases, there was a span of 15 bases. The TCRbeta library incorporated unique molecular identifiers. Each CDR3 protein gets one entry after TCRdb re-called the PCR reads with MiXCR. The sample carries some 340,000 distinct CDR3 sequences, about a tenth recorded once.

Sample: PBMCs from the stem cell graft donor, taken from the stem cell graft. The chain has TRBV7-9 and TRBJ2-7; weak D call: TRBD1 (5 bases). The TCR was taken from a human donor who donated a stem cell graft to a child with acute lymphoblastic leukemia. CDR3 loop: CASSLAQKGPGSYEQYF. The CDR3 DNA is TGTGCCAGCAGCTTAGCTCAAAAGGGGCCGGGCTCCTACGAGCAGTACTTC.